This is a list of T cell receptor beta chains from one sample in a study of blood T cell repertoires in COVID-19. Produced via immunoSEQ multiplex PCR; TCRdb's table is partial and in-frame only. The sample has 220,000 or so clones, 80% to 90% seen once. The source material was peripheral blood. These receptors all come from a man younger than 40 with active or convalescent COVID-19. Both conserved end residues are part of each CDR3. The D gene is left open where the match is weak. Some rows mark clone size as missing; the rest say once, few, many or name a class of expanded clone.

D: -; V: TRBV28; J: TRBJ1-5; size: -; CDR3: CASSLLNQPQHF; DNA: TGTGCCAGCAGTTTACTTAATCAGCCCCAGCATTTT
D: -; V: TRBV28; J: TRBJ2-7; size: -; CDR3: CATWSDRLDEQYF; DNA: TGTGCCACCTGGTCCGACCGCCTAGACGAGCAGTACTTC
D: TRBD2; V: TRBV5-5; J: TRBJ2-1; size: -; CDR3: CASSRGTSGGNEQFF; DNA: TGTGCCAGCAGCCGTGGGACTAGCGGTGGCAATGAGCAGTTCTTC
D: -; V: TRBV1; J: TRBJ1-6; size: -; CDR3: CTSSLRGGRSPLHF; DNA: TGCACCAGCAGCCTCCGTGGAGGGAGGTCACCCCTCCACTTT
D: TRBD2; V: TRBV2; J: TRBJ2-7; size: -; CDR3: CAGTSGREQYF; DNA: TGTGCCGGTACTAGCGGGAGGGAGCAGTACTTC
D: TRBD2; V: TRBV4-3; J: TRBJ2-1; size: many; CDR3: CASSQQAGGGGDEQFF; DNA: TGCGCCAGCAGCCAACAGGCGGGAGGAGGGGGGGATGAGCAGTTCTTC
D: TRBD1; V: TRBV7-2; J: TRBJ1-5; size: few; CDR3: CASSYSQGAQQPQHF; DNA: TGTGCCAGCAGCTACTCACAGGGGGCACAGCAGCCCCAGCATTTT
D: TRBD2; V: TRBV14; J: TRBJ2-1; size: -; CDR3: CASSLWTSGGTTYNEQFF; DNA: TGTGCCAGCAGCCTCTGGACTAGCGGGGGGACCACGTACAATGAGCAGTTCTTC
D: TRBD1; V: TRBV11-2; J: TRBJ2-7; size: -; CDR3: CASSPTGSSYEQYF; DNA: TGTGCCAGCAGCCCGACAGGGTCCTCCTACGAGCAGTACTTC
D: TRBD1; V: TRBV6-2/TRBV6-3; J: TRBJ1-1; size: few; CDR3: CASSYSGFTGERTEAFF; DNA: TGTGCCAGCAGTTACTCTGGATTTACAGGGGAGAGGACTGAAGCTTTCTTT
D: TRBD1; V: TRBV7-9; J: TRBJ1-5; size: -; CDR3: CASSLTTGGNQPQHF; DNA: TGTGCCAGCAGCCTAACGACAGGGGGCAATCAGCCCCAGCATTTT
D: TRBD1; V: TRBV3-1/TRBV3-2; J: TRBJ1-1; size: -; CDR3: CASSPSGGEAFF; DNA: TGTGCCAGCAGCCCTTCAGGGGGCGAAGCTTTCTTT
D: -; V: TRBV4-1; J: TRBJ2-7; size: -; CDR3: CASSQTTEYEQYF; DNA: TGCGCCAGCAGCCAAACCACAGAGTACGAGCAGTACTTC
D: -; V: TRBV13; J: TRBJ1-1; size: once; CDR3: CASTPERGTEAFF; DNA: TGTGCCAGCACCCCAGAGCGGGGCACTGAAGCTTTCTTT
D: -; V: TRBV6-5; J: TRBJ2-7; size: -; CDR3: CASSYSWFSYEQYF; DNA: TGTGCCAGCAGTTATAGTTGGTTCTCCTACGAGCAGTACTTC
D: -; V: TRBV7-9; J: TRBJ1-3; size: -; CDR3: CASSPGGNTIYF; DNA: TGTGCCAGCAGCCCAGGGGGAAACACCATATATTTT
D: -; V: TRBV12-3/TRBV12-4; J: TRBJ2-7; size: -; CDR3: CASSITYEQYF; DNA: TGTGCCAGCAGTATCACCTACGAGCAGTACTTC
D: -; V: TRBV24-1; J: TRBJ2-2; size: -; CDR3: CATRTATNTGELFF; DNA: TGTGCCACCAGGACTGCTACGAACACCGGGGAGCTGTTTTTT
D: -; V: TRBV11-2; J: TRBJ1-2; size: -; CDR3: CASSFGGGNDYGYTF; DNA: TGTGCCAGCAGCTTTGGGGGGGGCAACGACTATGGCTACACCTTC
D: TRBD1; V: TRBV13; J: TRBJ1-4; size: -; CDR3: CASSLRKGQGAEKLFF; DNA: TGTGCCAGCAGCTTAAGAAAGGGACAGGGGGCTGAAAAACTGTTTTTT
D: -; V: TRBV5-1; J: TRBJ2-6; size: -; CDR3: CASSLDGSRVGANVLTF; DNA: TGCGCCAGCAGCTTGGACGGCAGCCGGGTCGGGGCCAACGTCCTGACTTTC
D: -; V: TRBV7-9; J: TRBJ2-3; size: -; CDR3: CASSSVTDTQYF; DNA: TGTGCCAGCAGCTCCGTCACAGATACGCAGTATTTT
D: TRBD1; V: TRBV6-6; J: TRBJ1-2; size: -; CDR3: CASSGQQGADYGYTF; DNA: TGTGCCAGCAGTGGCCAACAGGGGGCAGACTATGGCTACACCTTC
D: -; V: TRBV30; J: TRBJ2-1; size: once; CDR3: CAWSDKTSSFYNEQFF; DNA: TGTGCCTGGAGTGACAAAACTAGCAGCTTCTACAATGAGCAGTTCTTC
D: -; V: TRBV5-6; J: TRBJ1-1; size: few; CDR3: CASSSGGVGTEAFF; DNA: TGTGCCAGCAGCTCGGGGGGCGTGGGGACTGAAGCTTTCTTT
D: TRBD2; V: TRBV6-5; J: TRBJ2-5; size: -; CDR3: CASSYSTSGTRKTQYF; DNA: TGTGCCAGCAGTTACTCGACTAGCGGGACCCGGAAGACCCAGTACTTC
D: TRBD1; V: TRBV28; J: TRBJ1-5; size: -; CDR3: CASRTGQPRNQPQHF; DNA: TGTGCCAGCAGAACGGGACAGCCCCGCAATCAGCCCCAGCATTTT
D: -; V: TRBV27; J: TRBJ2-7; size: -; CDR3: CASSFLGDSYEQYF; DNA: TGTGCCAGCAGTTTCTTAGGGGATTCCTACGAGCAGTACTTC
D: -; V: TRBV27; J: TRBJ1-5; size: -; CDR3: CASSLYGGGPQHF; DNA: TGTGCCAGCAGTTTATATGGGGGGGGGCCCCAGCATTTT
D: -; V: TRBV30; J: TRBJ2-3; size: -; CDR3: CAWSVSQTWSTDTQYF; DNA: TGTGCCTGGAGTGTTTCACAGACATGGAGCACAGATACGCAGTATTTT
D: -; V: TRBV10-2; J: TRBJ2-1; size: -; CDR3: CASSPYGPNEQFF; DNA: TGCGCCAGCAGCCCCTATGGGCCGAATGAGCAGTTCTTC
D: -; V: TRBV27; J: TRBJ2-3; size: -; CDR3: CASTLSGPGIDTQYF; DNA: TGTGCCAGCACTTTAAGCGGGCCCGGTATTGATACGCAGTATTTT
D: -; V: TRBV7-2; J: TRBJ1-4; size: -; CDR3: CASSSYRDEKLFF; DNA: TGTGCCAGCAGCTCCTACAGGGATGAAAAACTGTTTTTT
D: TRBD1; V: TRBV7-2; J: TRBJ1-5; size: -; CDR3: CASSLGTGGNQPQHF; DNA: TGTGCCAGCAGCTTAGGGACAGGGGGCAATCAGCCCCAGCATTTT
D: -; V: TRBV2; J: TRBJ2-2; size: -; CDR3: CASTEQGNTGELFF; DNA: TGTGCCAGCACGGAACAGGGCAACACCGGGGAGCTGTTTTTT
D: TRBD1; V: TRBV7-9; J: TRBJ1-2; size: -; CDR3: CASSLEISRTGGRGYTF; DNA: TGTGCCAGCAGCTTAGAGATTTCCAGGACAGGGGGCCGGGGCTACACCTTC
D: -; V: TRBV29-1; J: TRBJ2-5; size: -; CDR3: CSARVEETQYF; DNA: TGCAGCGCCCGGGTGGAGGAGACCCAGTACTTC
D: -; V: TRBV30; J: TRBJ2-7; size: -; CDR3: CAWGRSYEQYF; DNA: TGTGCCTGGGGGCGTTCCTACGAGCAGTACTTC
D: -; V: TRBV28; J: TRBJ1-2; size: -; CDR3: CASKVRAPINGYTF; DNA: TGTGCCAGTAAGGTCCGAGCGCCTATTAATGGCTACACCTTC
D: TRBD2; V: TRBV29-1; J: TRBJ2-7; size: -; CDR3: CSVSRGGYEQYF; DNA: TGCAGCGTCTCCCGGGGGGGTTACGAGCAGTACTTC